The rows below give T cell receptor beta chains drawn from one sample of a study of T cells in Graves' hyperthyroidism and ophthalmopathy. MiXCR was run by TCRdb on the multiplex PCR reads, yielding one entry per CDR3 protein. The sample shows under 350,000 distinct CDR3 sequences, about an eighth of them seen only once. What was sequenced was blood. These receptors originate from a woman between 40 and 55 years old with Graves' hyperthyroidism. The CDR3 runs from the conserved cysteine through the conserved F or W. D genes are given only for firm matches. The size of a clone is reported for some rows only, either as once, few or many, or as a class for expanded clones.

>TRBV2|TRBD2|TRBJ2-2|many
TGTGCCAGCAGTGGCCTAGCGGGAGGGCGCACCGGGGAGCTGTTTTTT
CASSGLAGGRTGELFF
>TRBV25-1|NA|TRBJ1-1|many
TGTGCCAGCACCGAGAAGGGTGACACTGAAGCTTTCTTT
CASTEKGDTEAFF
>TRBV28|NA|TRBJ1-4|NA
TGTGCCAGCAGTGGAGGAACTAATGAAAAACTGTTTTTT
CASSGGTNEKLFF
>TRBV19|NA|TRBJ1-3|many
TGTGCCAGTAGGAACCAGGCCAGCTCTGGAAACACCATATATTTT
CASRNQASSGNTIYF
>TRBV5-1|NA|TRBJ2-3|many
TGCGCCAGCAGCTTGGACTCCAGCACAGATACGCAGTATTTT
CASSLDSSTDTQYF
>TRBV20-1|NA|TRBJ1-2|many
TGCAGTGCTAGAGCGGGGGTTGGCTATGGCTACACCTTC
CSARAGVGYGYTF
>TRBV12-3/TRBV12-4|NA|TRBJ1-2|few
TGTGCCGCAGGGAGGAGTGACTATGGCTACACCTTC
CAAGRSDYGYTF
>TRBV3-1|TRBD1|TRBJ1-2|many
TGTGCCAGCAGCCATCACGGGACAGCCTATGGCTACACCTTC
CASSHHGTAYGYTF
>TRBV7-2|NA|TRBJ2-3|few
TGTGCCAGCAGCTTTTGGGAGGCCACAGATACGCAGTATTTT
CASSFWEATDTQYF
>TRBV10-3|NA|TRBJ2-5|many
TGTGCCACCTCGGCGAGAGGGGAAGAGACCCAGTACTTC
CATSARGEETQYF